These 28 T cell receptor beta chains originate from one sample sequenced in a study of T cells in Graves' hyperthyroidism and ophthalmopathy (dated 2019 in TCRdb). The library relied on multiplex PCR. The sequencing machine was an Illumina HiSeq 2000. Amplification of TCR beta CDR3 regions was carried out from RNA transcripts. For the first round of RT-PCR on the TCR CDR3, the HTBI primer set was used together with the Qiagen OneStep RT-PCR kit. TCRdb itself trimmed the public reads at Q25 with fastp, ran MiXCR and retained productive beta chains. Duplicate CDR3 protein sequences are folded into a single record with the most common DNA and genes. This sample gives around 500,000 distinct CDR3 sequences in total; 12% to 15% of them show up just once. 11% to 15% of the sample is in the top ten clones. Sequenced: blood. These receptors all come from a woman between 40 and 50 years old with Graves' hyperthyroidism.

This clonotype was seen ten or more times. J is TRBJ1-4 and V is TRBV28; no firm D call. The length of the CDR3 is 13 residues. Germline CDR1 and CDR2: MDHEN and SYDVKM. Between the trimmed V and J ends, which lost 4 bases and 8 bases, there was a span of 11 bases. The CDR3 loop is CASSSPSGEKLFF. DNA of the CDR3: TGTGCCAGCAGTTCCCCCAGCGGGGAAAAACTGTTTTTT.

This clonotype was seen only a few times. The V call is TRBV3-1, the J call TRBJ1-2, with D maybe TRBD1 (5 bases). This CDR3 spans 14 amino acids. The germline CDR1 and CDR2 sequences are LGHDT and YNNKEL (reference sequence). V dropped 2 bases and J dropped 4 bases, with 11 bases sitting between them. The CDR3 here is CASSQFTGAYGYTF. The CDR3 DNA is TGTGCCAGCAGCCAATTTACAGGAGCCTATGGCTACACCTTC.

The V gene is TRBV2, the J gene TRBJ2-1, with D uncertain. The germline CDR1 and CDR2 sequences are SNHLY and FYNNEI. Trimming took off 0 bases at V and 4 bases at J, with 10 bases between the two ends. This CDR3 contains 15 residues. CDR3 loop: CASSEALTAYNEQFF. CDR3 nucleotides: TGTGCCAGCAGTGAAGCGCTTACAGCGTACAATGAGCAGTTCTTC.

This clonotype was picked up a small number of times. J is TRBJ2-5 and V is TRBV4-1; D is possibly TRBD2 (5 bases). There are 14 residues in the CDR3. V dropped 0 bases and J dropped 5 bases, with 10 bases sitting between them. CDR1 and CDR2 from the germline V gene are MGHRA and YSYEKL. CDR3 nucleotide sequence: TGCGCCAGCAGCCAAGATCCGGGATACGAGACCCAGTACTTC. It encodes CASSQDPGYETQYF.

Concerning this clonotype: The conserved closing phenylalanine or tryptophan is absent in this CDR3, likely reflecting a read error. Here the CDR3 reads CASTSQGRKVGELFL. Written as DNA, the CDR3 is TGTGCCAGTACTTCACAGGGTAGGAAGGTGGGGGAGCTGTTTTTA. The V gene is TRBV19, the J gene TRBJ2-2, with D possibly being TRBD1 (6 bases). This CDR3 region has 15 residues. CDR1 is LNHDA, CDR2 SQIVND, per germline (reference sequence). Trimming removed 7 bases at V and 8 bases at J, with 20 bases between.

This clonotype was picked up many times. V and J are TRBV30 and TRBJ1-1; D not certain. Between the trimmed V and J ends, which lost 3 bases and 3 bases, there was a span of 11 bases. Germline values: CDR1 GTSNPN, CDR2 SVGIG (reference sequence). This CDR3 comprises 13 residues. The CDR3 DNA reads TGTGCCTGGAGAAGGGAGGCGTACACTGAAGCTTTCTTT. It codes for CAWRREAYTEAFF.

In its sample, this clonotype was seen many times. The DNA is omitted, as the CDR3 cannot be located on it reliably, and the CDR3 follows TCRdb's listing. The chain's CDR3 is CASSSSGTNYGYTF. This chain uses TRBV27 with TRBJ1-2. CDR1 is MNHEY, CDR2 SMNVEV, per germline (reference sequence). The CDR3 adds up to 14 amino acids, both ends counted.

The V and J genes are TRBV25-1 and TRBJ2-7; D uncertain. The CDR3 runs to 11 residues. Per the germline V gene, CDR1 is MGHDK and CDR2 is SYGVNS. With 7 bases removed from V and 5 bases from J, the gap between germline ends came to 9 bases. This CDR3 reads CASNRTHEQYF. The CDR3, as DNA: TGTGCCAGCAACCGAACACACGAGCAGTACTTC.

This rearrangement joins TRBV27 to TRBJ1-5; D remains unclear. Germline V CDR1 and CDR2: MNHEY, SMNVEV (reference sequence). The CDR3 spans 16 residues. Between the trimmed V and J ends, which lost 6 bases and 2 bases, there was a span of 17 bases. CDR3 sequence reads: CASSSLGGDGNQPQHF. The CDR3, as DNA: TGTGCCAGCAGCTCCCTCGGTGGGGATGGCAATCAGCCCCAGCATTTT.

This clonotype was found many times. The chain couples TRBV5-1 to TRBJ1-4; TRBD1 matches 7 bases. The CDR3 length is 14 residues. The germline V gene encodes CDR1 SGHRS and CDR2 YFSETQ. J gave up 3 bases and V 3 bases, and 2 bases lay outside the gene matches. The CDR3 loop is CASSSDRPNEKLFF. The CDR3 DNA reads as TGCGCCAGCAGCTCGGACAGGCCTAATGAAAAACTGTTTTTT.

This clonotype was counted at least ten times. This sequence joins TRBV3-1 and TRBJ1-1; D is uncertain. V was shortened by 5 bases and J by 4 bases, with 5 bases between the two germline ends. The V gene's germline CDR1 is LGHDT and CDR2 YNNKEL (reference sequence). The CDR3 is 11 residues long. The CDR3 is CASSAGTEAFF. As DNA, the CDR3 is TGTGCCAGCAGCGCGGGCACTGAAGCTTTCTTT. The variable domain in full, with the rest retrieved from reference TRBV3-1 and TRBJ1-1, is DTAVSQTPKYLVTQMGNDKSIKCEQNLGHDTMYWYKQDSKKFLKIMFSYNNKELIINETVPNRFSPKSPDKAHLNLHINSLELGDSAVYFCASSAGTEAFFGQGTRLTVV.

This clonotype showed up many times. The V gene is TRBV7-9, the J gene TRBJ2-7; 8 nucleotides align to TRBD2. Trimming took 4 bases from V and 4 from J; bases not matched to a gene: 15. CDR1 and CDR2 (germline): SEHNR, FQNEAQ (reference sequence). This CDR3 has 17 amino acids. The CDR3 region is CASSSSSAVAGSYEQYF. CDR3 DNA sequence: TGTGCCAGCAGCTCCTCCTCGGCGGTAGCGGGATCATACGAGCAGTACTTC.

This clonotype was observed at least ten times. The CDR3 spells CASSEESALGTQYF. The CDR3 DNA is TGTGCCAGCAGTGAAGAATCCGCCCTGGGGACCCAGTACTTC. V usage is TRBV6-1 and J usage is TRBJ2-5; D is undetermined. Germline values: CDR1 MNHNS, CDR2 SASEGT. The CDR3 is 14 residues long. Deletions cut 1 base from V and 7 bases from J, with 13 bases between.

This clonotype was seen ten or more times. V is TRBV18 and J is TRBJ2-3; weak D call: TRBD1 (5 bases). Germline CDR1 is KGHSH and CDR2 is LQKENI. Trimming stripped 6 bases from V and 5 bases from J, with 18 bases between. This CDR3 contains 15 residues. CDR3 nucleotide sequence: TGTGCCAGCTCTCCCGAAGTTCAGGGCGGAGATACGCAGTATTTT. Protein sequence: CASSPEVQGGDTQYF.

At least ten counts were recorded for this clonotype. J is TRBJ2-1 and V is TRBV6-1; weak D call: TRBD1 (8 bases). V was trimmed by 3 bases and J by 9 bases, leaving 18 bases between them. CDR3 length equals 15 residues. Germline V CDR1 and CDR2: MNHNS, SASEGT. The CDR3 nucleotides are TGTGCCAGCAGTGAGGGGGACAGGCCTAGCGGTGAGCAGTTCTTC. Protein sequence: CASSEGDRPSGEQFF.

This clonotype was seen more than once but under ten times. CDR3 in amino acids: CANNRLAGVTGELFF. The CDR3, as DNA: TGTGCCAACAACCGACTAGCGGGAGTTACCGGGGAGCTGTTTTTT. This chain connects TRBV6-1 to TRBJ2-2; TRBD2 matches at 12 bases. CDR1 and CDR2 from the germline V gene are MNHNS and SASEGT. The CDR3 has 15 amino acids. Unmatched junction bases numbered 8, after V lost 10 bases and J lost 5 bases.

J is TRBJ2-1 and V is TRBV5-4; 10 nucleotides align to TRBD2. V gave up 2 bases and J gave up 5 bases; unmatched junction bases: 4. The CDR3 length is 15 residues. Germline values: CDR1 SGHNT, CDR2 YYREEE (reference sequence). The CDR3 loop reads CASSFSSGRNNEQFF. DNA for the CDR3: TGTGCCAGCAGCTTTTCTAGCGGGAGAAACAATGAGCAGTTCTTC.

This clonotype was seen a handful of times. The V and J genes are TRBV12-3 or TRBV12-4 and TRBJ1-5, with 11 bases fitting TRBD1. J gave up 6 bases and V 4 bases, and 14 bases lay outside the gene matches. The CDR3 loop spans 18 amino acids. This CDR3 reads CASSSLALRGQGVQPQHF. The DNA for the CDR3 is TGTGCCAGCAGTTCACTAGCGTTGAGGGGACAGGGGGTTCAGCCCCAGCATTTT.

V is TRBV3-1 and J is TRBJ2-5, with a tentative D call TRBD2 (6 bases). V shed 0 bases and J shed 7 bases, with 18 bases lying between them. Germline V gives CDR1 LGHDT, CDR2 YNNKEL (reference sequence). This CDR3 is 16 amino acids long. In DNA, the CDR3 is TGTGCCAGCAGCCAAGAGGGTTCGGGGGTTGGGGGGACCCAGTACTTC. The encoded protein is CASSQEGSGVGGTQYF.

This clonotype occurred many times. V usage is TRBV7-9 and J usage is TRBJ2-5; D may be TRBD2 (5 bases). The CDR3 runs to 14 residues. V was pared by 5 bases and J by 5 bases, with 15 bases between. In germline, CDR1 is SEHNR, CDR2 FQNEAQ (reference sequence). CDR3: CASSGNGPGETQYF. The CDR3 DNA reads TGTGCCAGCAGCGGCAATGGACCGGGGGAGACCCAGTACTTC.

This sequence joins TRBV7-8 and TRBJ2-6, with 8 bases fitting TRBD1. Germline loops: CDR1 SGHVS, CDR2 FQNEAQ. J lost 2 bases, V lost 2 bases, and 8 bases had no gene match. The CDR3 runs 18 residues. The CDR3 bases are TGTGCCAGCAGCTTAAGACAGGGGCCACTTACTGGGGCCAACGTCCTGACTTTC. It is translated as CASSLRQGPLTGANVLTF. Combining the CDR3 with reference TRBV7-8 and TRBJ2-6 gives the whole variable domain GAGVSQSPRYKVAKRGQDVALRCDPISGHVSLFWYQQALGQGPEFLTYFQNEAQLDKSGLPSDRFFAERPEGSVSTLKIQRTQQEDSAVYLCASSLRQGPLTGANVLTFGAGSRLTVL.

On this clonotype itself: This clone may be a read error of a much larger clone one base away. The CDR3 carries no conserved terminal phenylalanine or tryptophan, so it likely arises from a read error. The genes are TRBV5-1 and TRBJ2-3; the match to TRBD1 covers 7 bases. V was pared by 5 bases and J by 3 bases, with 12 bases of the junction left unmatched. The germline V gene encodes CDR1 SGHRS and CDR2 YFSETQ. This CDR3 contains 16 residues. The CDR3, as DNA: TGCGCCAGCAGTTCCGAGACAGGGTCGGTGACAGATACGCAGTATTCT. This sequence encodes CASSSETGSVTDTQYS.

This clonotype appeared many times. This chain links TRBV7-8 with TRBJ2-3; 9 bases map to TRBD1. Losses at the gene ends were 3 bases for V and 4 bases for J; bases not matched to a gene: 2. Germline CDR1 reads SGHVS; CDR2 reads FQNEAQ. The CDR3 is made up of 14 amino acids. Here the CDR3 reads CASSFTGGPDTQYF. The CDR3 nucleotides are TGTGCCAGCAGCTTTACAGGGGGCCCAGATACGCAGTATTTT.

V usage is TRBV18 and J usage is TRBJ2-7, with 7 positions matching TRBD1. The CDR3 totals 15 residues. J was trimmed by 6 bases and V by 4 bases; bases with no gene match: 12. CDR1 and CDR2 (germline): KGHSH, LQKENI. In DNA form, the CDR3 reads TGTGCCAGCTCACTAATCCGGGCACAGGGGAGCGAGCAGTACTTC. This encodes CASSLIRAQGSEQYF.

The chain's CDR3 is CASNDGTGATGELFF. The CDR3 DNA reads as TGTGCCAGCAATGATGGGACAGGGGCCACCGGGGAGCTGTTTTTT. The rearrangement joins TRBV2 to TRBJ2-2; 10 nucleotides align to TRBD1. The germline gives CDR1 SNHLY, CDR2 FYNNEI. The CDR3 is made up of 15 amino acids. The J segment lost 4 bases and the V segment lost 7 bases, leaving 6 bases of the junction unmatched.

In its sample, this clonotype was seen a few times. The rearrangement links TRBV14 to TRBJ2-1; 9 bases match TRBD2. Germline loops: CDR1 SGHDN, CDR2 FVKESK. The CDR3 is made up of 19 amino acids. With V trimmed by 0 bases and J by 4 bases, 13 bases remained unmatched. The CDR3 spells CASSQDPKSGRTLYNEQFF. For the CDR3, the DNA is TGTGCCAGCAGCCAAGATCCGAAAAGCGGGAGGACCCTGTACAATGAGCAGTTCTTC.

This clonotype was detected a few times. V usage is TRBV20-1 and J usage is TRBJ2-2; tentatively, D is TRBD2 (7 bases). The CDR3 contains 15 residues. V lost 1 base and J lost 4, with 13 bases in between. Germline values: CDR1 DFQATT, CDR2 SNEGSKA (reference sequence). The CDR3 nucleotides read TGCAGTGCTAGAGGCAAGGGAGGGGGCACCGGGGAGCTGTTTTTT. Its protein product is CSARGKGGGTGELFF.

At least ten counts were recorded for this clonotype. The chain links TRBV6-5 to TRBJ2-2; 7 positions match TRBD1. Per the germline V gene, CDR1 is MNHEY and CDR2 is SVGAGI. CDR3 length: 16 residues. The V gene end was trimmed by 0 bases and the J gene end by 4 bases; junction bases not matched to a gene: 5. This chain's CDR3 is CASSYSPGQSTGELFF. CDR3 in DNA: TGTGCCAGCAGTTACTCTCCGGGACAGTCCACCGGGGAGCTGTTTTTT.